The clone carrying this T cell receptor (beta chain) was seen only a few times. Its antigen is as yet unknown. PCR primers comprised 60 Vbeta and 13 Jbeta primers. This table comes from immunoSEQ multiplex PCR, and its TCRdb copy is limited to in-frame clones, with some not included. The sample consists of roughly 180,000 clones, 70% to 90% of them appearing once. This sample is drawn from a study of cytomegalovirus exposure and HLA in healthy donors. V was clipped by 6 bases and J by 11 bases, with 13 bases between them. The CDR3 has 11 residues. CDR1 MNHNY and CDR2 SVGAGI come from the germline V gene (reference sequence). Study-level results: Apparent HLA restriction characterized most CMV-associated TCR beta chains in a later analysis.

The rearrangement uses TRBV6-6 and TRBJ1-1, with D perhaps matching TRBD1 (6 bases). The sample was PBMCs. This sequence was found in a woman aged 18-35 years in good health and CMV-seropositive. In DNA form, the CDR3 reads TGTGCCAGCAGAGTAGGGGGTTGGGCTTTCTTT. Its translation is CASRVGGWAFF.